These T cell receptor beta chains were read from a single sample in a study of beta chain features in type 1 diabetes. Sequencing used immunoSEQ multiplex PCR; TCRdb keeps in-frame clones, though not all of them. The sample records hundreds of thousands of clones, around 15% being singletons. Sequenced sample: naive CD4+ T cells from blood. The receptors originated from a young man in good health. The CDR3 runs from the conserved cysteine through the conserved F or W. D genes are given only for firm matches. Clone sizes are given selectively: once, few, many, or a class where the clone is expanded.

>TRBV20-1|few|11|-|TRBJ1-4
TGCAGTGCCAATGGGAATGAAAAACTGTTTTTT
CSANGNEKLFF
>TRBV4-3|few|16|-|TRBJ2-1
TGCGCCAGCAGCCAAGGGCCGCGCGGAACCTACAATGAGCAGTTCTTC
CASSQGPRGTYNEQFF
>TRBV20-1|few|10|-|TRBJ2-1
TGCAGTGCGGAGCGTAATGAGCAGTTCTTC
CSAERNEQFF
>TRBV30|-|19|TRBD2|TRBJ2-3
TGTGCCCCACGGTCCTGGAGGACTAGCGGGGGGTGTAGCACAGATACGCAGTATTTT
CAPRSWRTSGGCSTDTQYF
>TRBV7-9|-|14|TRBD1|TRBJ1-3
TGTGCCAGCAGCAAGACAGGGGCAGGAAACACCATATATTTT
CASSKTGAGNTIYF
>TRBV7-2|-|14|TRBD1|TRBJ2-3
TGTGCCAGCAGGGGATACAGGGGAACAGATACGCAGTATTTT
CASRGYRGTDTQYF
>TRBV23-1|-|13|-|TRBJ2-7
TGCGCCATCTCCGACAGGTCAGAATACGAGCAGTACTTC
CAISDRSEYEQYF
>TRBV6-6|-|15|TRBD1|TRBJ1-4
TGTGCCAGCAGTTACTCGGGACAGTTTAATGAAAAACTGTTTTTT
CASSYSGQFNEKLFF
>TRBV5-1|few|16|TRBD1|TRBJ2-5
TGCGCCAGCAGCTTGGTCGCACAGGGGGCCTGGGAGACCCAGTACTTC
CASSLVAQGAWETQYF
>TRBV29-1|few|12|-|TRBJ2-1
TGCAGCGGGGGGTCGCGGGCCAATGAGCAGTTCTTC
CSGGSRANEQFF
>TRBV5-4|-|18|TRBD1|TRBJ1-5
TGTGCCAGTCCGACCGGGACAGGGGGCGGGAATAGCAATCAGCCCCAGCATTTT
CASPTGTGGGNSNQPQHF
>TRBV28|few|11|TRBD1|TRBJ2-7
TGTGCCAGCAGTTTGTGGACAGGCCAGTACTTC
CASSLWTGQYF
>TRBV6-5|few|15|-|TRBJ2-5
TGTGCCAGCGCTACCGGTCCTGGAACCTTAGAGACCCAGTACTTC
CASATGPGTLETQYF
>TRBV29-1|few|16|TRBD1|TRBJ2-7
TGCAGCGTTGAAGATGGGGGACAGGGAAGCGGGTACGAGCAGTACTTC
CSVEDGGQGSGYEQYF
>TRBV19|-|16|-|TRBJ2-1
TGTGCCAGTAGTATAAGAGCGTGGAGCTCCTACAATGAGCAGTTCTTC
CASSIRAWSSYNEQFF
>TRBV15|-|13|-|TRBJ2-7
TGTGCCACCAGCAGCAGGGCTCAATACGAGCAGTACTTC
CATSSRAQYEQYF
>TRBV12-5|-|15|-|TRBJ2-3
TGTGCTAGTGGTTTGGGGTCAACTTGGACAGATACGCAGTATTTT
CASGLGSTWTDTQYF
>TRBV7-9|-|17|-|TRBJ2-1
TGTGCCAGCAGCTTAGGAACAGGTTATGTTGCCTACAATGAGCAGTTCTTC
CASSLGTGYVAYNEQFF